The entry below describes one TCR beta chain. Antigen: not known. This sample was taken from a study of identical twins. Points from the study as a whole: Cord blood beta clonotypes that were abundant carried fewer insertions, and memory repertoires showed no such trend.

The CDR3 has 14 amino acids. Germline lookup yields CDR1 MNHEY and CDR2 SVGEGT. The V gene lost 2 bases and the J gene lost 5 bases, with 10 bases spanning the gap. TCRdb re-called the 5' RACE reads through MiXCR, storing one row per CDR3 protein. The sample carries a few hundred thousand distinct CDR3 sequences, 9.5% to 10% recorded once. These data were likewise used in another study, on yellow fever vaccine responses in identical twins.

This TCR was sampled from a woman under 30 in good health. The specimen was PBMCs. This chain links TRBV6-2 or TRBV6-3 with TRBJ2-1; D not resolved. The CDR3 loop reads CASSYVQANNEQFF. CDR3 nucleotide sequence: TGTGCCAGCAGTTACGTCCAGGCAAACAATGAGCAGTTCTTC.